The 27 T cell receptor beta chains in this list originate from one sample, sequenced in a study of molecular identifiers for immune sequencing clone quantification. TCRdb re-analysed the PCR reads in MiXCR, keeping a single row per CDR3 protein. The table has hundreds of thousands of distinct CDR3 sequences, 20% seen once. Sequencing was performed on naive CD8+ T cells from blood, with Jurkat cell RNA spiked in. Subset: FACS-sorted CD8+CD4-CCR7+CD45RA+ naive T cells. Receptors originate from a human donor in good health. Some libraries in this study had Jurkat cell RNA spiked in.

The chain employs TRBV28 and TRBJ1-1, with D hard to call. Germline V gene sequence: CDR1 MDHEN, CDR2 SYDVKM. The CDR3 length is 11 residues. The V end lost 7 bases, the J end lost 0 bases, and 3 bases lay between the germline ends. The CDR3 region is CASKMNTEAFF. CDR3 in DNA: TGTGCCAGCAAAATGAACACTGAAGCTTTCTTT.

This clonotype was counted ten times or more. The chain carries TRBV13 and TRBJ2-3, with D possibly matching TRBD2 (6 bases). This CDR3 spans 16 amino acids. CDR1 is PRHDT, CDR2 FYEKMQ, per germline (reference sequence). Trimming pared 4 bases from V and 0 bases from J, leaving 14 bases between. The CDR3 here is CASSSIAETSTDTQYF. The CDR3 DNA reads TGTGCCAGCAGCTCGATAGCGGAGACCAGCACAGATACGCAGTATTTT.

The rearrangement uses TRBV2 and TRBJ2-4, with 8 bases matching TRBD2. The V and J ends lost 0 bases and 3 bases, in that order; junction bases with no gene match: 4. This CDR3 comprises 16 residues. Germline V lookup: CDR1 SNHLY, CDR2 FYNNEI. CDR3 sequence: CASSEATGGVKNIQYF. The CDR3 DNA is TGTGCCAGCAGTGAAGCAACGGGGGGGGTCAAAAACATTCAGTACTTC.

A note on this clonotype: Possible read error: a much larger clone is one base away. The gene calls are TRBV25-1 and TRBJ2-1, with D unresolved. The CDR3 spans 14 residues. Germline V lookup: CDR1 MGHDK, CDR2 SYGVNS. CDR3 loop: CASGELRAYNEQFF. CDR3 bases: TGTGCCAGCGGTGAGCTTAGAGCCTACAATGAGCAGTTCTTC.

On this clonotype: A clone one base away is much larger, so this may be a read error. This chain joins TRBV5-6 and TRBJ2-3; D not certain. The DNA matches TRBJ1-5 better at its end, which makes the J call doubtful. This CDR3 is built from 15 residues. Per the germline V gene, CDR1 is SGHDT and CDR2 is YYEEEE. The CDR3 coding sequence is TGTGCCAGCAGCTTGACTAGCGGGTACACAGATACGCAGCATTTT. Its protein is CASSLTSGYTDTQHF.

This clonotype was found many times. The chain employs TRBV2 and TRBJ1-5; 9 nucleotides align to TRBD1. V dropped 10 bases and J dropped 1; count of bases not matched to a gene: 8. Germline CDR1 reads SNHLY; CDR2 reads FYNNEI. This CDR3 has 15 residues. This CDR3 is CAIADGTGSNQPQHF. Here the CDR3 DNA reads TGTGCCATCGCGGACGGGACAGGGAGCAATCAGCCCCAGCATTTT.

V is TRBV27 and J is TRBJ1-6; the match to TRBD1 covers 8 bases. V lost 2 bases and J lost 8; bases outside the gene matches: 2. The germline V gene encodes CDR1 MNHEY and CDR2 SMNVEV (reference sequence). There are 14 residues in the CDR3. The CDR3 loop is CASSLDRGYSPLHF. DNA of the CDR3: TGTGCCAGCAGTTTAGACAGGGGTTATTCACCCCTCCACTTT.

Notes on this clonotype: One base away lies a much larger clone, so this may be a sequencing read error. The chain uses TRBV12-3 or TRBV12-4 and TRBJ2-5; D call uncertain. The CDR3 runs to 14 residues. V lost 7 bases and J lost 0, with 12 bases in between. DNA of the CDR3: TGTGCCAGCACCTCCCGCCTTAACCAAGAGACCCAGTACTTC. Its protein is CASTSRLNQETQYF.

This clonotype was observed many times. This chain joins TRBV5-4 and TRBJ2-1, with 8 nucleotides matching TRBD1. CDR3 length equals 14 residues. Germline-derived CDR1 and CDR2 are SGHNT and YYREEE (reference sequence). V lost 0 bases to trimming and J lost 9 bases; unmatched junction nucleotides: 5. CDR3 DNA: TGTGCCAGCAGCTTGGGGCAGGGGGCCGGTGAGCAGTTCTTC. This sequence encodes CASSLGQGAGEQFF.

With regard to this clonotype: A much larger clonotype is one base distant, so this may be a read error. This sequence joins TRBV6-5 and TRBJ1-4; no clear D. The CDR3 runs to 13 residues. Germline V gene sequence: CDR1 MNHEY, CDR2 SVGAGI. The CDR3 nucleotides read TGTGCCAGCAGGGACGCAACTAATGAAAAACTGGTTTTT. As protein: CASRDATNEKLVF.

The CDR3 is CASSPGQGVYTEAFF. In DNA form, the CDR3 reads TGTGCCAGCAGCCCGGGACAGGGCGTTTACACTGAAGCTTTCTTT. The chain couples TRBV2 to TRBJ1-1; 9 bases agree with TRBD1. The CDR3 runs to 15 residues. J lost 3 bases, V lost 6 bases, and 8 bases had no gene match. Germline assignment: CDR1 SNHLY and CDR2 FYNNEI.

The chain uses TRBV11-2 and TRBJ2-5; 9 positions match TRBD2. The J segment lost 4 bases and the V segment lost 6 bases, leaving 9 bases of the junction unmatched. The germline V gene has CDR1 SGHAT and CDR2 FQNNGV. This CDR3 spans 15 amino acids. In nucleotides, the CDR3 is TGTGCCAGCAGACCCCGGGGGACTAGCCGAGAGACCCAGTACTTC. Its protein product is CASRPRGTSRETQYF.

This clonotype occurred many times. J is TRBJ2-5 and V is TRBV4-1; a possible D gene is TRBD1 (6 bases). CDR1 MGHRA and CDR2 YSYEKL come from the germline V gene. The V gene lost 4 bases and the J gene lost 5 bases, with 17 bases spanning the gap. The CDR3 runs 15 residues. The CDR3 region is CASSLTTGTPETQYF. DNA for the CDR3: TGCGCCAGCAGCCTTACGACAGGAACCCCGGAGACCCAGTACTTC.

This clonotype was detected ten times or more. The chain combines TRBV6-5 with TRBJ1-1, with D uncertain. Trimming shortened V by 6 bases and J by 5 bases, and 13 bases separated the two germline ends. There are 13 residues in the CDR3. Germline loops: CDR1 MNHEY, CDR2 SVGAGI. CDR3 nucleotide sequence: TGTGCCAGCAGCCACCTAGGGAGGACTGAAGCTTTCTTT. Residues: CASSHLGRTEAFF.

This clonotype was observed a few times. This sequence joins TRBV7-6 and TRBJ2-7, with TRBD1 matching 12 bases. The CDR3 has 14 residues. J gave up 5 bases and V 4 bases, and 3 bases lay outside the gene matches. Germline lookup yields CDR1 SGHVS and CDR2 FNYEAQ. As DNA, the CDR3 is TGTGCCAGCAGCTGGGGACAGGGGGCAAACGAGCAGTACTTC. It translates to CASSWGQGANEQYF.

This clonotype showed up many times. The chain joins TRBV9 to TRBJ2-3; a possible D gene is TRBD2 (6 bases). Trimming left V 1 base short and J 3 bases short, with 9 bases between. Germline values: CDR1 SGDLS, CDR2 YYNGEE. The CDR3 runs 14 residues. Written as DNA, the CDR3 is TGTGCCAGCAGCGTATTGGGGGGTACAGATACGCAGTATTTT. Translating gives CASSVLGGTDTQYF.

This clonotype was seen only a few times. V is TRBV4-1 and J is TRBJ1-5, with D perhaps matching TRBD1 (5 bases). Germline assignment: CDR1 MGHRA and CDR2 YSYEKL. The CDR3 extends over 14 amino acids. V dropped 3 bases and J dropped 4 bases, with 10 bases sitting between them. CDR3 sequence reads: CASSQPGANQPQHF. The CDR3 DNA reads TGCGCCAGCAGCCAGCCCGGGGCGAATCAGCCCCAGCATTTT.

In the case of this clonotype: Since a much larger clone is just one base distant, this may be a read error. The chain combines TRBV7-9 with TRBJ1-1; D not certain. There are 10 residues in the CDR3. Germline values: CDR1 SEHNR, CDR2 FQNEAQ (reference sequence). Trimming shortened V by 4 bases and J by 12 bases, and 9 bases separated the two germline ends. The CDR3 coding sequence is TGTGCCAGCAGCTACATGGAAACTTTCTTT. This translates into CASSYMETFF.

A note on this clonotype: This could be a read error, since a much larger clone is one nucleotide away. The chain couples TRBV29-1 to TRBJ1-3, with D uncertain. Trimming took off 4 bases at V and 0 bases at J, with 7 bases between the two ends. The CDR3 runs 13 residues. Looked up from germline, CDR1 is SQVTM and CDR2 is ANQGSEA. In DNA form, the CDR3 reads TGCAGCGTTGGGCACCTCTCTGGAAACACCATATATTTT. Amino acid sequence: CSVGHLSGNTIYF.

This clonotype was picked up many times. Here the CDR3 reads CASSWVSGAHPGGYEQYF. The CDR3 region has the DNA TGCGCCAGCAGCTGGGTAAGTGGGGCCCACCCCGGCGGCTACGAGCAGTACTTC. V is TRBV5-1 and J is TRBJ2-7; the D gene is possibly TRBD1 (5 bases). Trimming took off 3 bases at V and 3 bases at J, with 25 bases between the two ends. The CDR3 length is 18 residues. Germline V gives CDR1 SGHRS, CDR2 YFSETQ.

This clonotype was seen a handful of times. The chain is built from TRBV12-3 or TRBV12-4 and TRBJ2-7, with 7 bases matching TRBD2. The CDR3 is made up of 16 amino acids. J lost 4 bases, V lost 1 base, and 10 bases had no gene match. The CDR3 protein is CASSLGVVAGGYEQYF. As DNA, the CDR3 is TGTGCCAGCAGTTTAGGCGTGGTAGCGGGCGGTTACGAGCAGTACTTC.

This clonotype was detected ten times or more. The CDR3 DNA is TGCGCCAGCAGCCAAGGGACACCGGCGGCTGAAAAACTGTTTTTT. Its translation is CASSQGTPAAEKLFF. The rearrangement uses TRBV4-1 and TRBJ1-4, with a tentative D call TRBD1 (5 bases). The ends were cut back, 1 base at V and 7 bases at J, with 13 bases in the middle. This CDR3 region has 15 residues. From germline, CDR1 is MGHRA and CDR2 YSYEKL.

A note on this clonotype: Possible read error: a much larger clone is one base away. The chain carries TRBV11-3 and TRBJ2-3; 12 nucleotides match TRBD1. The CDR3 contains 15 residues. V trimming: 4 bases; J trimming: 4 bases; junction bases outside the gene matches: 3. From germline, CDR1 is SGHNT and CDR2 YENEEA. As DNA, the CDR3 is TGTGCCAGCAGCTCCGGGACAGGGGGCCCAGATACGCAGTATTTT. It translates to CASSSGTGGPDTQYF.

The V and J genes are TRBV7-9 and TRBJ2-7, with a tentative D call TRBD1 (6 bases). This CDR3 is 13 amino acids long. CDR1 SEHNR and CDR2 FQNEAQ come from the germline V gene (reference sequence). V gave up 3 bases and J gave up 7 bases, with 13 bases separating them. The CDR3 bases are TGTGCCAGCAGCTTTCCGGACAGCGGAGAGCAGTACTTC. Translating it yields CASSFPDSGEQYF.

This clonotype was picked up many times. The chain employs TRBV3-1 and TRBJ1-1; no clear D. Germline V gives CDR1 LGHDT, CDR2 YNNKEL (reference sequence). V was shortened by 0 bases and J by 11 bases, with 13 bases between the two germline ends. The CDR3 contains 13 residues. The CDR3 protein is CASSQDLTFGAFF. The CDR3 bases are TGTGCCAGCAGCCAAGATCTTACCTTTGGGGCTTTCTTT.

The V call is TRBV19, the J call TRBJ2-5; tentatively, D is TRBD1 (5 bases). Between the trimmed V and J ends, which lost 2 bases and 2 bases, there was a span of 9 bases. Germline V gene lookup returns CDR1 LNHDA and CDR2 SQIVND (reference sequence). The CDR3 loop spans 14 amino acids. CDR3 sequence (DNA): TGTGCCAGTAGTATACAGGGAAGACAAGAGACCCAGTACTTC. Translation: CASSIQGRQETQYF.

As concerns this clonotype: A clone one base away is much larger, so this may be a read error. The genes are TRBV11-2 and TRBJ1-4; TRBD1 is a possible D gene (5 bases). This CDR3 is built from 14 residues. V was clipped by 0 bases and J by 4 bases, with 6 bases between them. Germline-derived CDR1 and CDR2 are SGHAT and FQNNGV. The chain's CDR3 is CASSLDRDNEKLFF. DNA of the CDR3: TGTGCCAGCAGCTTAGACAGGGATAATGAAAAACTGTTTTTT.